This is a list of T cell receptor beta chains from one sample in a study of control samples from healthy donors and cancer patients. The table came from immunoSEQ multiplex PCR; TCRdb's copy has only in-frame clones and leaves some out. The sample lists about 79,000 clones, approximately 94% seen once, with roughly 1.2% in the top ten. The specimen sequenced was PBMCs. The origin of the receptors is a woman between 35 and 50 years old with lung cancer. Each CDR3 is given with its conserved first and last residue. D genes are given only for firm matches. Size values are once, few and many counts, or a class for expanded clones, and some rows have none.

v_call	clone_size	j_call	d_call	cdr3_nt	cdr3_aa
TRBV5-1	.	TRBJ2-1	TRBD2	TGCGCCAGCACGGGGAGTCACCTTGGACTAGCGGGGAGGTACAATGAGCAGTTCTTC	CASTGSHLGLAGRYNEQFF
TRBV19	.	TRBJ2-3	TRBD2	TGTGCCAGTCGATCACTAGCGGGGGGACCAGATACGCAGTATTTT	CASRSLAGGPDTQYF
TRBV12-3/TRBV12-4	.	TRBJ1-1	.	TGTGCCAGCAGTACGACTGAAGCTTTCTTT	CASSTTEAFF
TRBV7-9	.	TRBJ1-2	TRBD1	TGTGCCAGCAGCTCAGAGTGGGACAGGGAGAAAGCTGGCTACACCTTC	CASSSEWDREKAGYTF
TRBV19	.	TRBJ2-2	.	TGTGCCAGTACCCCCTCTGAGGGGTTCGGGGAGCTGTTTTTT	CASTPSEGFGELFF
TRBV20-1	.	TRBJ1-4	TRBD1	TGCAGTGCTAGTGCCAGGGGGCTAGGTAATGAAAAACTGTTTTTT	CSASARGLGNEKLFF
TRBV2	.	TRBJ2-3	TRBD2	TGTGCCAGCTGGGGACTAGCGGGGGTGTCGGAGTATTTT	CASWGLAGVSEYF
TRBV19	.	TRBJ2-2	.	TGTGCCAGTGGGGCAGGGGGTGACCGGGGGACCGGGGAGCTGTTTTTT	CASGAGGDRGTGELFF
TRBV28	.	TRBJ1-1	TRBD1	TGTGCCAGCAGTCAACTAAGACAGGGAGGGACCACTGAAGCTTTCTTT	CASSQLRQGGTTEAFF
TRBV12-5	once	TRBJ2-2	.	TGTGCTAGTGGTTCAGAACAGGGTACCACCGGGGAGCTGTTTTTT	CASGSEQGTTGELFF
TRBV28	.	TRBJ1-2	.	TGTGCCAGCAGTTCTCACACAGTGGGGACCTTTAACTATGGCTACACCTTC	CASSSHTVGTFNYGYTF
TRBV7-6	.	TRBJ1-3	.	TGTGCCAGCCTGGATGGAAACACCATATATTTT	CASLDGNTIYF
TRBV7-9	.	TRBJ2-1	TRBD1	TGTGCCAGCAGCGTACCCGGGACAGGCCACAATGAGCAGTTCTTC	CASSVPGTGHNEQFF
TRBV5-1	.	TRBJ1-1	.	TGCGCCAGCAGCGATTGGAGCGAAGCTTTCTTT	CASSDWSEAFF
TRBV18	.	TRBJ1-2	.	TGTGCCAGCTCCCCTAAACAGGGAAGGGACTATGGCTACACCTTC	CASSPKQGRDYGYTF
TRBV19	.	TRBJ2-6	TRBD2	TGTGCCAGCCGGGGGGACTCTGGGGCCAACGTCCTGACTTTC	CASRGDSGANVLTF
TRBV7-6	.	TRBJ1-2	TRBD1	TGTGCCAGCAGCGTTGGGACAGCCGCTAACTATGGCTACACCTTC	CASSVGTAANYGYTF
TRBV7-9	.	TRBJ2-1	TRBD1	TGTGCCAGCAGCTTGACAGGGGGGGCGGTAAATGAGCAGTTCTTC	CASSLTGGAVNEQFF
TRBV19	.	TRBJ1-2	.	TGTGCCAGCAGTATGGGTTCGAGCTATGGCTACACCTTC	CASSMGSSYGYTF
TRBV7-9	once	TRBJ2-2	.	TGTGCCAGCAGCTTTTTTCGGGGTGGTACCGGGGAGCTGTTTTTT	CASSFFRGGTGELFF
TRBV27	once	TRBJ2-1	.	TGTGCCAGCGGAAGGGCTATAGTTCGCAATGAGCAGTTCTTC	CASGRAIVRNEQFF
TRBV11-1	medium-sized	TRBJ1-6	TRBD1	TGTGCCAGCAGCTTAAATCGACAGGGAGCAGGTTCACCCCTCCACTTT	CASSLNRQGAGSPLHF
TRBV6-5	.	TRBJ1-6	.	TGTGCCAGCAGTTTTCAAAACAGGGATCCCTTAGCCCTCCACTTT	CASSFQNRDPLALHF
TRBV19	.	TRBJ1-1	.	TGTGCCAGTAGTCTCAGGGCGCGCGTCACTGAAGCTTTCTTT	CASSLRARVTEAFF
TRBV7-9	.	TRBJ1-2	.	TGTGCCAGCAGCTTAGCTGGCAGAACCTATGGCTACACCTTC	CASSLAGRTYGYTF
TRBV9	.	TRBJ1-6	.	TGTGCCAGCAGCGTAGCTCCGGGAGTCAATTCACCCCTCCACTTT	CASSVAPGVNSPLHF
TRBV15	.	TRBJ1-4	TRBD1	TGTGCCACCAGCCTCCCTCGATGGGACAGGGGTGAAAAACTGTTTTTT	CATSLPRWDRGEKLFF
TRBV30	.	TRBJ1-5	.	TGTGCCTGGAGCGGGACGGCTTACAATCAGCCCCAGCATTTT	CAWSGTAYNQPQHF
TRBV3-1/TRBV3-2	.	TRBJ1-4	TRBD1	TGTGCCAGCAGCCAAGATTGGACAGGGTACGAAAAACTGTTTTTT	CASSQDWTGYEKLFF